This T cell receptor beta chain was captured by sequencing in a study of T-cell reconstitution after alpha-beta-depleted transplantation in children. Study outcomes and limitations: Some patients' high day-60 TCRbeta diversity was traced to surviving recipient T cells and thymic progenitors. Roughly two months post-transplant, alpha-beta T cells reportedly originated from several hundred graft clones that had expanded. Most T-cell counts and diversity one year after the transplant came from T cells that were newly produced.

In its sample, this clonotype was seen many times. Its specificity is unknown. Relative to the germline gene, one junction end is altered; a read error may explain this. This sample's TCRbeta library carried unique molecular identifier barcodes. A single record per CDR3 protein comes from TCRdb applying MiXCR to the PCR reads. The data show 100,000 or so distinct CDR3 sequences, roughly 6% seen once. The germline gives CDR1 SGHTA, CDR2 FQGNSA. The CDR3 runs to 11 residues. V and J are TRBV7-2 and TRBJ2-1, with D possibly TRBD1 on 6 matching bases. The sample in question was PBMCs, mostly from graft donor cells, obtained 60 days after TCRalphabeta/CD19-depleted stem cell transplant. The sequence was collected from a female patient aged 2-9 years who had a stem cell transplant for Fanconi anemia, so the T cells may come from the graft donor. The CDR3 sequence: CASSLVGQNYF. For the CDR3, the DNA is TGTGCCAGCAGCTTAGTAGGACAGAATTACTTC.